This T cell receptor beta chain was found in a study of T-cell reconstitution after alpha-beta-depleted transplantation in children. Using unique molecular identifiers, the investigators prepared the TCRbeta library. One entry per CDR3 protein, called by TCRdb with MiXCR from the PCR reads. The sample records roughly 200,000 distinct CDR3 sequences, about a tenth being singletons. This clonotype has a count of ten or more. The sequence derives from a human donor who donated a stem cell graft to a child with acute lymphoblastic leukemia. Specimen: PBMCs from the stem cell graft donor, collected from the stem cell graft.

The CDR3 loop reads CASSQDGGVSYNEQFF. The CDR3 nucleotides read TGTGCCAGCAGCCAAGATGGGGGGGTTTCCTACAATGAGCAGTTCTTC. This chain links TRBV4-2 with TRBJ2-1; TRBD2 matches 7 bases. V shed 0 bases, J shed 1 base, and the junction held 3 bases outside the gene matches. This CDR3 spans 16 amino acids. The germline V gene has CDR1 LGHNA and CDR2 YNFKEQ.